The next 10 T cell receptor beta chains were all read from a single sample in a study of T-cell memory formation after mild COVID-19. Each CDR3 protein is one row after TCRdb ran MiXCR on the 5' RACE reads. The repertoire includes about 240,000 distinct CDR3 sequences, approximately 9% of them detected once, and roughly a fifth sits in the top ten. Sample: PBMCs or a T cell subset sorted from them (not recorded which). These TCRs come from a man aged 18 to 29 who had mild COVID-19 (a few samples of this study predate the infection). Cell type and time point are not known.

The CDR3 bases are TGTGCCAGCAGTTATCTGGCAGGGGTCTACGAGCAGTACTTC. Amino acids: CASSYLAGVYEQYF. The chain is built from TRBV6-6 and TRBJ2-7; possible D gene TRBD1, 6 bases. CDR3 length equals 14 residues. CDR1 is MNHNY and CDR2 is SVGAGI in the germline V gene (reference sequence). V was pared by 3 bases and J by 3 bases, with 12 bases between.

The J gene is TRBJ1-4, the V gene TRBV5-5; no definite D call. The germline V gene encodes CDR1 SGHKS and CDR2 YYEKEE (reference sequence). V lost 6 bases to trimming and J lost 0 bases, with 15 bases between them. The CDR3 is 16 residues long. CDR3 in DNA: TGTGCCAGCAACCCGCGAGGCCCATCAACTAATGAAAAACTGTTTTTT. This codes for CASNPRGPSTNEKLFF.

CDR3 sequence: CASSWGRNTDTQYF. The CDR3 DNA sequence: TGTGCCAGCAGTTGGGGCAGGAACACAGATACGCAGTATTTT. The chain is built from TRBV12-3 or TRBV12-4 and TRBJ2-3, with D perhaps matching TRBD1 (5 bases). V dropped 4 bases and J dropped 2 bases, with 10 bases sitting between them. The CDR3 sequence is 14 residues long.

The CDR3 nucleotides read TGCGCCAGCAGCCAAGATCATTTAGGCGGGGCAGCCTTTCCGTTCTTC. It codes for CASSQDHLGGAAFPFF. This chain joins TRBV4-3 and TRBJ2-1, with a tentative D call TRBD2 (6 bases). Per the germline V gene, CDR1 is LGHNA and CDR2 is YSLEER. The CDR3 contains 16 residues. V lost 0 bases and J 15 bases, leaving 24 bases between the germline ends.

This clonotype was picked up a small number of times. V gene TRBV4-1 combines with J gene TRBJ1-4; D not certain. The CDR3 spans 12 residues. V was trimmed by 0 bases and J by 8 bases, leaving 4 bases between them. Germline V lookup: CDR1 MGHRA, CDR2 YSYEKL. The CDR3, as DNA: TGCGCCAGCAGCCAAGATTGGGAAAAACTGTTTTTT. Residues: CASSQDWEKLFF.

This clonotype has only a few counts. This chain links TRBV12-3 or TRBV12-4 with TRBJ1-1; TRBD1 aligns across 7 bases. The V gene end was trimmed by 6 bases and the J gene end by 3 bases; junction bases not matched to a gene: 4. This CDR3 spans 13 amino acids. CDR3 sequence (DNA): TGTGCCAGCAGGAAAACAGGGGACACTGAAGCTTTCTTT. This sequence encodes CASRKTGDTEAFF.

This clonotype has at least ten counts. The rearrangement uses TRBV14 and TRBJ2-7; D possibly corresponds to TRBD1 (6 bases). Between the trimmed V and J ends, which lost 4 bases and 2 bases, there was a span of 18 bases. Germline V gene data show CDR1 as SGHDN and CDR2 as FVKESK. This CDR3 is built from 16 residues. CDR3 loop: CASSPTTGRVTYEQYF. The CDR3 DNA is TGTGCCAGCAGCCCAACGACAGGAAGGGTAACCTACGAGCAGTACTTC.

The table lists this clonotype with a count of one. The rearrangement links TRBV20-1 to TRBJ2-3; 8 bases line up with TRBD2. The CDR3 covers 16 residues. From germline, CDR1 is DFQATT and CDR2 SNEGSKA (reference sequence). Trimming at V came to 3 bases and at J to 2 bases, leaving 10 bases not matched to a gene. The CDR3 DNA sequence: TGCAGTGCTAGTAGCCCTACTAGCGGCTACACAGATACGCAGTATTTT. As protein: CSASSPTSGYTDTQYF.

This clonotype was detected ten times or more. The chain has TRBV7-9 and TRBJ2-3; possibly TRBD1 or TRBD2 for D (5 bases each). Deletions cut 0 bases from V and 4 bases from J, with 8 bases between. Germline V gene lookup returns CDR1 SEHNR and CDR2 FQNEAQ (reference sequence). The CDR3 is 14 amino acids. CDR3 loop: CASSLAGGADTQYF. The CDR3, as DNA: TGTGCCAGCAGCTTAGCTGGGGGAGCAGATACGCAGTATTTT.

The sample holds a few counts of this clonotype. This rearrangement joins TRBV6-5 to TRBJ2-3, with 9 bases lining up with TRBD2. Germline V gene lookup returns CDR1 MNHEY and CDR2 SVGAGI. V dropped 3 bases and J dropped 6; count of bases not matched to a gene: 22. The length of the CDR3 is 20 residues. The CDR3 region has the DNA TGTGCCAGCAGTTATCGTGCCCCCTCTTTAGCGGGAGCCCGAGTGGATACGCAGTATTTT. Its protein is CASSYRAPSLAGARVDTQYF.